This T cell receptor beta chain was captured in a study of T cell changes during pregnancy in multiple sclerosis (dated by TCRdb to about 2019). About the full investigation: Changes in the T cell repertoire over the course of pregnancy were examined in this study in women with multiple sclerosis.

A note on this clone: What this receptor recognizes is not known. Per-base qualities were not stored, and no clone one base away is much larger.

From the cysteine through the phenylalanine, the CDR3 covers 12 amino acids. CDR3 DNA is the only sequence kept; it has 36 bases, read in frame from the first base. The germline V gene encodes CDR1 ENHRY and CDR2 SYGVKD. At the junction V is shortened by 6 bases and J by 6 bases, with 11 bases in between. Library method: the immunoSEQ multiplex PCR assay. TCRdb holds this immuneACCESS table with in-frame rearrangements only. Some clones are missing; in checked studies, unresolved V genes explain under half, and the rest has no known cause. The table for this sample lists about 94,000 clones; just under 95% of them were counted only once. Together, the top ten hold approximately 0.8% of the sample.

The origin of this receptor is a female donor with multiple sclerosis, enrolled in a pregnancy study. The sample here was peripheral blood, taken in the third trimester of pregnancy. Recombination linked TRBV10-3 to TRBJ1-1, with TRBD1 as a weak D call on 5 bases. The DNA sequence is TGTGCCATCAGGGGTTGGGGGGCTGAAGCTTTCTTT. Its protein product is CAIRGWGAEAFF.